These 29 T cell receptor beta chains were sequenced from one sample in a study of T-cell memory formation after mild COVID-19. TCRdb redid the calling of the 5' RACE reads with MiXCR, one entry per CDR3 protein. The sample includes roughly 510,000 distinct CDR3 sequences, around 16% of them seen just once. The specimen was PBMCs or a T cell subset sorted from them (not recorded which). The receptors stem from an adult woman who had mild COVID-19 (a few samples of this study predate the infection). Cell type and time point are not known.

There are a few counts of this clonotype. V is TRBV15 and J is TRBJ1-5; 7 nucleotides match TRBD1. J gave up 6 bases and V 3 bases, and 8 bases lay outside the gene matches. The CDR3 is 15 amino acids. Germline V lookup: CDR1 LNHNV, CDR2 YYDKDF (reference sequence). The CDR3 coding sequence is TGTGCCACCAGCAGGACAGGGACGATAGGTCAGCCCCAGCATTTT. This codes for CATSRTGTIGQPQHF.

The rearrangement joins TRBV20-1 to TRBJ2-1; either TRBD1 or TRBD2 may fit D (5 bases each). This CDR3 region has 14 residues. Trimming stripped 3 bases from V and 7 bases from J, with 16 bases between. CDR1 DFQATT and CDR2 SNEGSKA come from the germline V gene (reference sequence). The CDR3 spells CSASRRDQKNEQFF. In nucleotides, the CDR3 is TGCAGTGCTAGCCGTCGGGACCAGAAGAATGAGCAGTTCTTC.

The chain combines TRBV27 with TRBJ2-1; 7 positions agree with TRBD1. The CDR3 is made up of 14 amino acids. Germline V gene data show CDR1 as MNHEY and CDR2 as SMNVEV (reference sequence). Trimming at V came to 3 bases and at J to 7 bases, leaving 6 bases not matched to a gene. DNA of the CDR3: TGTGCCAGCAGTTTCGGGACAGTTCTTAATGAGCAGTTCTTC. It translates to CASSFGTVLNEQFF.

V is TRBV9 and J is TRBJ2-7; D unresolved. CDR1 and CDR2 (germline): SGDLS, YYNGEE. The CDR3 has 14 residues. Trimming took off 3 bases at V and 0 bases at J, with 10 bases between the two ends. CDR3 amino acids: CASSAGLSSYEQYF. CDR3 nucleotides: TGTGCCAGCAGCGCTGGATTGAGCTCCTACGAGCAGTACTTC.

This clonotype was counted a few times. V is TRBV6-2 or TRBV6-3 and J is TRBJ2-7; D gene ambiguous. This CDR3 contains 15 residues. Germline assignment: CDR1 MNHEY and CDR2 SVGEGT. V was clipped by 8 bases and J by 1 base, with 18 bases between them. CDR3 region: CASWGNPTLSYEQYF. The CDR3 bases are TGTGCCAGCTGGGGTAACCCGACACTTTCCTACGAGCAGTACTTC.

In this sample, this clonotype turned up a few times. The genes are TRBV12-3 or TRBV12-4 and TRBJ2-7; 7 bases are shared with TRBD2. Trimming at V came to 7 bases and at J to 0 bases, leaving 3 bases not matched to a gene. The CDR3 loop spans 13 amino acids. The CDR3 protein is CASTLAGSYEQYF. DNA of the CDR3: TGTGCCAGCACATTAGCGGGCTCCTACGAGCAGTACTTC.

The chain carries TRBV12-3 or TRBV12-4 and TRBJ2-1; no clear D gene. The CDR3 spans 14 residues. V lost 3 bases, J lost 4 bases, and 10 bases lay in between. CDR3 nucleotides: TGTGCCAGCAGTTTCGAAGTCCGATACAATGAGCAGTTCTTC. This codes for CASSFEVRYNEQFF.

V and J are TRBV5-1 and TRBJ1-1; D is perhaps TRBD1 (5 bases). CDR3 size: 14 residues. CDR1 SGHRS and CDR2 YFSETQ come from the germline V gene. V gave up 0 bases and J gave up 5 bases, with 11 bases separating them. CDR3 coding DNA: TGCGCCAGCAGCTTGGGGGGGGTAAGAACTGAAGCTTTCTTT. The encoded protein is CASSLGGVRTEAFF.

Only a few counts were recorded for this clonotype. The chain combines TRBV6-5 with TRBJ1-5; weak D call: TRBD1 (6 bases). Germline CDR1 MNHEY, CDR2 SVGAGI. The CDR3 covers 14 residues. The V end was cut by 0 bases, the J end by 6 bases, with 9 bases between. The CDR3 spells CASSYSLGAQPQHF. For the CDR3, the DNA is TGTGCCAGCAGTTACTCTTTGGGGGCTCAGCCCCAGCATTTT.

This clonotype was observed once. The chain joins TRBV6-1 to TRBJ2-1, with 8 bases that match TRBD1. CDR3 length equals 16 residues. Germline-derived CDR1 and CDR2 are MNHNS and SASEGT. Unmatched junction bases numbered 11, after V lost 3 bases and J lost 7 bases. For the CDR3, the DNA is TGTGCCAGCAGTGATTTGGGACAGGTTCCCCTAAATGAGCAGTTCTTC. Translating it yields CASSDLGQVPLNEQFF.

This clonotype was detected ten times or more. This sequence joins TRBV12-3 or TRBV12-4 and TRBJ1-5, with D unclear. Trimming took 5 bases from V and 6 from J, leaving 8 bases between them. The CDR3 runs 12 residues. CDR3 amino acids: CASSVGGQPQHF. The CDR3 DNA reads TGTGCCAGCAGTGTAGGAGGTCAGCCCCAGCATTTT.

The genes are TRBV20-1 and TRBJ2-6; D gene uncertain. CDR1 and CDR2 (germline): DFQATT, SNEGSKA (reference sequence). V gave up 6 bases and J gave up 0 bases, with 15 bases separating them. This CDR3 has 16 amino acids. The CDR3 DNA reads TGCAGTGCCAGTGCTAGGGTTTTCTCTGGGGCCAACGTCCTGACTTTC. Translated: CSASARVFSGANVLTF.

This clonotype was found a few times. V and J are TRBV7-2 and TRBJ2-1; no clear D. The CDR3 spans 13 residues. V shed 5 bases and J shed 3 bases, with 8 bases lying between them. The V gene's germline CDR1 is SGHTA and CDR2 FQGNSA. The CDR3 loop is CASSPNGYNEQFF. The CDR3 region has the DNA TGTGCCAGCAGCCCCAACGGCTACAATGAGCAGTTCTTC. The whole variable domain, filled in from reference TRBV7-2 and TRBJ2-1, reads GAGVSQSPSNKVTEKGKDVELRCDPISGHTALYWYRQSLGQGLEFLIYFQGNSAPDKSGLPSDRFSAERTGGSVSTLTIQRTQQEDSAVYLCASSPNGYNEQFFGPGTRLTVL.

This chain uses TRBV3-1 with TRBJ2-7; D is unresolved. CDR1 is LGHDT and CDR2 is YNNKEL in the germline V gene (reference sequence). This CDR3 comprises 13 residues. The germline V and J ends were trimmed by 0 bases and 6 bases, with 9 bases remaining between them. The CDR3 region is CASSQDLGSEQYF. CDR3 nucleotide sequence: TGTGCCAGCAGCCAAGATCTAGGGTCCGAGCAGTACTTC.

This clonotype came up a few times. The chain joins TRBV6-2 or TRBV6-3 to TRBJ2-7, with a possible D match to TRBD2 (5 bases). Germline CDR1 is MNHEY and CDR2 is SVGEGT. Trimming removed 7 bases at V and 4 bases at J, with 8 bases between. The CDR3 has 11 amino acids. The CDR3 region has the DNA TGTGCCAGCACCTGGGAGTACGAGCAGTACTTC. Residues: CASTWEYEQYF.

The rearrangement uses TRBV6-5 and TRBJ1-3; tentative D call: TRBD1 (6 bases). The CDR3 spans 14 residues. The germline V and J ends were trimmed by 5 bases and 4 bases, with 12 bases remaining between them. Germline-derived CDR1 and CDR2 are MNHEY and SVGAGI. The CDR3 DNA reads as TGTGCCAGCAGTCACCCGGGACAAGGAAACACCATATATTTT. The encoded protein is CASSHPGQGNTIYF.

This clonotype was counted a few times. CDR3 amino acids: CSARARDRGTFTEAFF. CDR3 bases: TGCAGTGCTAGAGCAAGGGACAGGGGAACGTTCACTGAAGCTTTCTTT. This chain connects TRBV20-1 to TRBJ1-1, with 10 bases identical to TRBD1. V trimming: 1 base; J trimming: 4 bases; junction bases outside the gene matches: 9. The CDR3 totals 16 residues. Germline values: CDR1 DFQATT, CDR2 SNEGSKA (reference sequence).

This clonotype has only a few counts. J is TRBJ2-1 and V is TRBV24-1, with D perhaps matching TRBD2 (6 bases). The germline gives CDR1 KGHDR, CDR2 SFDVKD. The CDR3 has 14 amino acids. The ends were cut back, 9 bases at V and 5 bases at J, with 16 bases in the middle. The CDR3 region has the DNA TGTGCCACCGGCGGGACTCGGAGAAACAATGAGCAGTTCTTC. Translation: CATGGTRRNNEQFF.

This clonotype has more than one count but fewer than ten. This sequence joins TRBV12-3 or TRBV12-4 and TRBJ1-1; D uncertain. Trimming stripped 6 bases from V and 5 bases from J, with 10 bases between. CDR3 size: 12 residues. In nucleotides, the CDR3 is TGTGCCAGCAGGGACGTTGCTACTGAAGCTTTCTTT. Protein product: CASRDVATEAFF.

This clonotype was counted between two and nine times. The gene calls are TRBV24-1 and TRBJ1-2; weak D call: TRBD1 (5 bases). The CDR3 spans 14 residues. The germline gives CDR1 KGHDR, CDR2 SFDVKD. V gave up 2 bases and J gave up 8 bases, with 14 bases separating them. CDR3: CATSDSQGPGGYTF. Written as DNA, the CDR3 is TGTGCCACCAGTGATTCGCAGGGCCCGGGCGGCTACACCTTC.

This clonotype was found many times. CDR3 sequence: CASSSLGRGSGETQYF. CDR3 DNA sequence: TGTGCCAGCAGCTCCTTAGGCAGGGGGTCAGGAGAGACCCAGTACTTC. The chain is built from TRBV7-9 and TRBJ2-5, with 7 nucleotides matching TRBD1. The CDR3 sequence is 16 residues long. The V segment lost 4 bases and the J segment 4 bases; nucleotides outside the gene matches: 12. Germline values: CDR1 SEHNR, CDR2 FQNEAQ (reference sequence).

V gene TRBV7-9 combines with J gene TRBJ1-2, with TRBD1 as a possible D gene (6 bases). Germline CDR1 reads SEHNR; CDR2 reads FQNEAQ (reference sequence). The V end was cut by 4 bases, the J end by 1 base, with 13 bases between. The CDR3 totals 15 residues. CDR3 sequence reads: CASSSPTGINYGYTF. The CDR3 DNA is TGTGCCAGCAGCTCGCCGACAGGAATTAACTATGGCTACACCTTC. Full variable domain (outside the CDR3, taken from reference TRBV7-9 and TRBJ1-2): DTGVSQNPRHKITKRGQNVTFRCDPISEHNRLYWYRQTLGQGPEFLTYFQNEAQLEKSRLLSDRFSAERPKGSFSTLEIQRTEQGDSAMYLCASSSPTGINYGYTFGSGTRLTVV.

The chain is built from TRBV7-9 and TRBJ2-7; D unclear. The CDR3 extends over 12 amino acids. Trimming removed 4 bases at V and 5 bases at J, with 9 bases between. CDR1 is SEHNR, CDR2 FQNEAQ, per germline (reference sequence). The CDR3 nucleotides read TGTGCCAGCAGCTCCCTTATCCACGAGCAGTACTTC. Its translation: CASSSLIHEQYF.

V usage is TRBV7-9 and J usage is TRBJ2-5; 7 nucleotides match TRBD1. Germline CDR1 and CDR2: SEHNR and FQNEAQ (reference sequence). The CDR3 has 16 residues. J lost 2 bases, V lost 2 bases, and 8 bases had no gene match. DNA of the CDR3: TGTGCCAGCAGCTTATGGTCAGGGGGAAGACAAGAGACCCAGTACTTC. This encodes CASSLWSGGRQETQYF. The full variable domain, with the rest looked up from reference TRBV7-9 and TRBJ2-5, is DTGVSQNPRHKITKRGQNVTFRCDPISEHNRLYWYRQTLGQGPEFLTYFQNEAQLEKSRLLSDRFSAERPKGSFSTLEIQRTEQGDSAMYLCASSLWSGGRQETQYFGPGTRLLVL.

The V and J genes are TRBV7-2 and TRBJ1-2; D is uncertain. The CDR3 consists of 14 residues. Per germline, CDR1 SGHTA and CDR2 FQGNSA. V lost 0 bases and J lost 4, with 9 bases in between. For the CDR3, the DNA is TGTGCCAGCAGCTTAGCGGAGGTCCTCTATGGCTACACCTTC. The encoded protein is CASSLAEVLYGYTF.

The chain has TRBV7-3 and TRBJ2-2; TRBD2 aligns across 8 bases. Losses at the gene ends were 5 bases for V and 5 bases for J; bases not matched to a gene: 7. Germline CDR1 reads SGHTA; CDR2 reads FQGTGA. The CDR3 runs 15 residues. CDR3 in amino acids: CASSPGLVETGELFF. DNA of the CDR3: TGTGCCAGCAGCCCGGGACTAGTGGAAACCGGGGAGCTGTTTTTT.

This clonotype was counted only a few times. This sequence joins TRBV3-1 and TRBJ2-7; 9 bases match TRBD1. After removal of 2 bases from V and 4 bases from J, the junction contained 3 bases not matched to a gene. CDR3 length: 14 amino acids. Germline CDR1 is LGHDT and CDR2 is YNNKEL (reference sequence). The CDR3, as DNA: TGTGCCAGCAGCCAAATGGACAGGGGATACGAGCAGTACTTC. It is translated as CASSQMDRGYEQYF.

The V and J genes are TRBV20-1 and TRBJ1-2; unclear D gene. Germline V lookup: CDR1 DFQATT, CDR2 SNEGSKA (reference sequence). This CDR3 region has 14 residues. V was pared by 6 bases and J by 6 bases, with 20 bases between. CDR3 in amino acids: CSALRKGGFDGYTF. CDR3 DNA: TGCAGTGCCCTCCGGAAGGGTGGATTCGATGGCTACACCTTC.

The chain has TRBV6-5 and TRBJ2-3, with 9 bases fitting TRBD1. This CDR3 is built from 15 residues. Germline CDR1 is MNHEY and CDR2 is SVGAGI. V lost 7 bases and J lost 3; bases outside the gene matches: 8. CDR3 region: CASTSGTGMTDTQYF. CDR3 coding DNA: TGTGCCAGCACCTCCGGGACAGGGATGACAGATACGCAGTATTTT.